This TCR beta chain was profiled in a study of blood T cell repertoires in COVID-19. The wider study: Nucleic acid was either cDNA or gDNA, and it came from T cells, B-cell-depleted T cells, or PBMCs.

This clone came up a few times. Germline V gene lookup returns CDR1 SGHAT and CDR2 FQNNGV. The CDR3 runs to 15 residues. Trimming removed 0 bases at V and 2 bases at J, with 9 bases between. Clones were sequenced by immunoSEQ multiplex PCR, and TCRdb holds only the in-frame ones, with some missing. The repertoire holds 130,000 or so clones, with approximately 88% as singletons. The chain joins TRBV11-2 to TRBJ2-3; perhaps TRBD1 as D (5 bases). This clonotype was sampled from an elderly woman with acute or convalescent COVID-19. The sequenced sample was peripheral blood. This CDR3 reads CASSLDKGFTDTQYF. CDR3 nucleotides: TGTGCCAGCAGCTTAGATAAGGGGTTCACAGATACGCAGTATTTT.